The 17 T cell receptor beta chains given below trace back to one sample, sequenced in a study of PD-1 blockade in mismatch repair-deficient tumors. TCRdb's table, derived via immunoSEQ multiplex PCR, lists solely in-frame clones and lacks some. The table has 90,000 to 130,000 clones, around three quarters seen once. Sequenced here: peripheral blood, sampled 60 weeks after starting pembrolizumab. Receptor source: an adult with mismatch repair-deficient cancer.

The rearrangement uses TRBV5-6 and TRBJ1-3; possible D gene TRBD1, 6 bases. V gave up 6 bases and J gave up 4 bases, with 14 bases separating them. The CDR3 consists of 14 residues. CDR1 is SGHDT and CDR2 is YYEEEE in the germline V gene. The CDR3 spells CASNRQDLGNTIYF. The CDR3 DNA is TGTGCCAGCAACAGACAGGACCTAGGAAACACCATATATTTT. The variable domain in full, completed from reference TRBV5-6 and TRBJ1-3, reads DAGVTQSPTHLIKTRGQQVTLRCSPKSGHDTVSWYQQALGQGPQFIFQYYEEEERQRGNFPDRFSGHQFPNYSSELNVNALLLGDSALYLCASNRQDLGNTIYFGEGSWLTVV.

The V and J genes are TRBV6-6 and TRBJ1-1; the match to TRBD1 covers 7 bases. This CDR3 has 13 residues. Trimming took 5 bases from V and 5 from J; bases not matched to a gene: 5. The germline CDR1 and CDR2 sequences are MNHNY and SVGAGI (reference sequence). CDR3 residues: CASSGLQGTEAFF. The CDR3 DNA sequence: TGTGCCAGCAGTGGACTACAGGGGACTGAAGCTTTCTTT.

The genes are TRBV4-1 and TRBJ2-3; 10 bases match TRBD1. The CDR3 contains 17 residues. The V gene end was trimmed by 7 bases and the J gene end by 1 base; junction bases not matched to a gene: 11. Germline V gene sequence: CDR1 MGHRA, CDR2 YSYEKL. In nucleotides, the CDR3 is TGCGCCAGCACCGGGACAGGGGCGGCCCGGGGCACAGATACGCAGTATTTT. This translates into CASTGTGAARGTDTQYF.

This clone was seen just once. This chain connects TRBV11-3 to TRBJ2-5, with 8 bases aligning to TRBD2. V lost 5 bases to trimming and J lost 0 bases; unmatched junction nucleotides: 2. In germline, CDR1 is SGHNT, CDR2 YENEEA. The CDR3 extends over 14 amino acids. CDR3 bases: TGTGCCAGCAGCCGCGGGGGGTACCAAGAGACCCAGTACTTC. This sequence encodes CASSRGGYQETQYF.

This clone showed up just once. This CDR3 is CASRPAGYNEQFF. Written as DNA, the CDR3 is TGTGCCAGCAGACCAGCGGGGTACAATGAGCAGTTCTTC. The chain is built from TRBV7-3 and TRBJ2-1, with 7 bases matching TRBD2. J was trimmed by 4 bases and V by 6 bases; bases with no gene match: 3. This CDR3 has 13 residues. Germline V gives CDR1 SGHTA, CDR2 FQGTGA.

V usage is TRBV18 and J usage is TRBJ2-3; 15 bases are shared with TRBD2. The germline V gene has CDR1 KGHSH and CDR2 LQKENI. Trimming at V came to 5 bases and at J to 6 bases, leaving 9 bases not matched to a gene. The length of the CDR3 is 17 residues. The CDR3 DNA is TGTGCCAGCTCATCTGGACTAGCGGGAGGGCCCTTCGATACGCAGTATTTT. Amino acid sequence: CASSSGLAGGPFDTQYF.

This chain links TRBV2 with TRBJ2-7, with TRBD1 identical over 10 bases. CDR1 and CDR2 (germline): SNHLY, FYNNEI. V was pared by 7 bases and J by 5 bases, with 8 bases of the junction left unmatched. This CDR3 contains 14 residues. Here the CDR3 DNA reads TGTGCCAGCAAAACCGGGACAGGGGCCAACGAGCAGTACTTC. Translation gives CASKTGTGANEQYF.

This chain links TRBV29-1 with TRBJ2-7; D is undetermined. Germline V gene sequence: CDR1 SQVTM, CDR2 ANQGSEA. Deletions cut 4 bases from V and 6 bases from J, with 16 bases between. The CDR3 contains 13 residues. CDR3 in DNA: TGCAGCGTTGCGGCCTCCAGGTTCGGCGAGCAGTACTTC. It translates to CSVAASRFGEQYF.

The chain recombines TRBV6-1 with TRBJ2-7; TRBD2 aligns across 7 bases. CDR1 and CDR2 from the germline V gene are MNHNS and SASEGT. Germline trimming cut 5 bases from V and 4 bases from J; bases unmatched to any gene: 8. This CDR3 spans 14 amino acids. Written as DNA, the CDR3 is TGTGCCAGCAGTCAACAGCGGGACCGATACGAGCAGTACTTC. Residues: CASSQQRDRYEQYF.

The J gene is TRBJ2-1, the V gene TRBV9; 7 bases fit TRBD2. Germline V lookup: CDR1 SGDLS, CDR2 YYNGEE. CDR3 size: 15 residues. After removal of 4 bases from V and 3 bases from J, the junction contained 7 bases not matched to a gene. CDR3: CASSPERGYYNEQFF. The CDR3 DNA reads as TGTGCCAGCAGCCCCGAGCGGGGATACTACAATGAGCAGTTCTTC.

The chain is built from TRBV5-1 and TRBJ2-7, with 7 nucleotides matching TRBD1. Per germline, CDR1 SGHRS and CDR2 YFSETQ. This CDR3 region has 13 residues. V trimming: 3 bases; J trimming: 6 bases; junction bases outside the gene matches: 6. The CDR3 bases are TGCGCCAGCAGCTATGGACAGGAATCCGAGCAGTACTTC. Protein sequence: CASSYGQESEQYF.

The CDR3: CASSIEGVSGTEAFF. Written as DNA, the CDR3 is TGTGCCAGTAGTATAGAAGGGGTTTCGGGGACTGAAGCTTTCTTT. The chain links TRBV19 to TRBJ1-1, with a possible D match to TRBD1 (5 bases). V was trimmed by 0 bases and J by 5 bases, leaving 13 bases between them. The CDR3 is made up of 15 amino acids. Germline values: CDR1 LNHDA, CDR2 SQIVND (reference sequence).

CDR3 DNA sequence: TGTGCCAGCTCACCGGTTCAGCAGGGCGAAACTGAAGCTTTCTTT. Its translation is CASSPVQQGETEAFF. The genes are TRBV18 and TRBJ1-1; possible D gene TRBD1, 5 bases. The V end was cut by 3 bases, the J end by 5 bases, with 16 bases between. Germline values: CDR1 KGHSH, CDR2 LQKENI. CDR3 length: 15 residues.

The table lists this clone with a few counts. The CDR3: CASSLAVGWGQPQHF. The CDR3 nucleotides read TGTGCCAGCAGCTTAGCGGTGGGTTGGGGTCAGCCCCAGCATTTT. The chain has TRBV7-8 and TRBJ1-5, with no clear D. V gave up 0 bases and J gave up 6 bases, with 12 bases separating them. The CDR3 loop spans 15 amino acids. Germline-derived CDR1 and CDR2 are SGHVS and FQNEAQ.

The chain links TRBV20-1 to TRBJ1-1; maybe TRBD1 (6 bases). This CDR3 has 11 amino acids. Trimming removed 6 bases from V and 5 bases from J, with 10 bases in between. CDR1 and CDR2 from the germline V gene are DFQATT and SNEGSKA (reference sequence). The CDR3 loop reads CSAQGGTEAFF. The CDR3 DNA reads as TGCAGTGCACAGGGTGGTACTGAAGCTTTCTTT.

The V call is TRBV7-6, the J call TRBJ2-5, with 14 bases identical to TRBD2. From germline, CDR1 is SGHVS and CDR2 FNYEAQ. The CDR3 length is 16 residues. With V trimmed by 1 base and J by 2 bases, 0 bases remained unmatched. This CDR3 is CASSLGLAGGQETQYF. The CDR3 DNA is TGTGCCAGCAGCTTAGGACTAGCGGGAGGGCAAGAGACCCAGTACTTC.

The chain couples TRBV29-1 to TRBJ1-1, with 7 nucleotides matching TRBD1. Germline-derived CDR1 and CDR2 are SQVTM and ANQGSEA. J gave up 3 bases and V 3 bases, and 7 bases lay outside the gene matches. The CDR3 sequence is 14 residues long. CDR3 bases: TGCAGCGTTGATTTGAGGGGGCGTGACACTGAAGCTTTCTTT. Residues: CSVDLRGRDTEAFF.